This is a list of T cell receptor beta chains from one sample in a study of blood T cell repertoires in COVID-19. Profiled with immunoSEQ multiplex PCR; TCRdb holds only in-frame clones, not every one. The data contain roughly 120,000 clones, about 90% of them seen just once; the ten biggest clones take up around 7.7%. Sequenced input: peripheral blood. All receptors derive from a human donor in a cohort sampled during active COVID-19. The CDR3 runs from the conserved cysteine through the conserved F or W. Each record gives: J gene, clone size, V gene, D gene, CDR3 DNA, CDR3 protein. The D gene is left open where the match is weak. Clone size is not always given. Where it is, it says once, few, many or a class for expanded clones.

j_call: TRBJ1-1
clone_size: NA
v_call: TRBV19
d_call: NA
cdr3_nt: TGTGCCAGTAGTATCCCTGGACTGTTGAACACTGAAGCTTTCTTT
cdr3_aa: CASSIPGLLNTEAFF

j_call: TRBJ2-7
clone_size: NA
v_call: TRBV11-3
d_call: NA
cdr3_nt: TGTGCCAGCAGTAATAAGAGGGAGGACTACGAGCAGTACTTC
cdr3_aa: CASSNKREDYEQYF

j_call: TRBJ1-4
clone_size: NA
v_call: TRBV5-6
d_call: TRBD1
cdr3_nt: TGTGCCAGCAGCCCCGGGACAGGGAATGAAAAACTGTTTTTT
cdr3_aa: CASSPGTGNEKLFF

j_call: TRBJ1-2
clone_size: NA
v_call: TRBV23-1
d_call: NA
cdr3_nt: TGCGCCAGCATGGTGGGGACCGCCGCGGGGATTTGGTATGGCTACACCTTC
cdr3_aa: CASMVGTAAGIWYGYTF

j_call: TRBJ2-3
clone_size: NA
v_call: TRBV27
d_call: NA
cdr3_nt: TGTGCCAGCAGTTTTGGCTTTGGGCCCGCAGATACGCAGTATTTT
cdr3_aa: CASSFGFGPADTQYF

j_call: TRBJ1-1
clone_size: NA
v_call: TRBV2
d_call: NA
cdr3_nt: TGTGCCAGCGGACTGGAGGGGTCTCGGTCCGAAGCTTTCTTT
cdr3_aa: CASGLEGSRSEAFF

j_call: TRBJ2-1
clone_size: NA
v_call: TRBV14
d_call: NA
cdr3_nt: TGTGCCAGCAGCGTTTGGATCTCGGGGAATGAGCAGTTCTTC
cdr3_aa: CASSVWISGNEQFF

j_call: TRBJ1-2
clone_size: NA
v_call: TRBV9
d_call: NA
cdr3_nt: TGTGCCAGCAGCTTCGCAGGGGATCCCGGCTATGGCTACACCTTC
cdr3_aa: CASSFAGDPGYGYTF

j_call: TRBJ1-1
clone_size: few
v_call: TRBV11-2
d_call: NA
cdr3_nt: TGTGCCAGCAGCCCTTCGTTGGGGCGGGGGTTGAACACTGAAGCTTTCTTT
cdr3_aa: CASSPSLGRGLNTEAFF

j_call: TRBJ2-4
clone_size: NA
v_call: TRBV27
d_call: NA
cdr3_nt: TGTGCCAGCGGAGCCTTGCTAGCCAAAAACATTCAGTACTTC
cdr3_aa: CASGALLAKNIQYF

j_call: TRBJ1-1
clone_size: NA
v_call: TRBV11-2
d_call: NA
cdr3_nt: TGTGCCAGCAGCCCCCACGGCGGATACATGAACACTGAAGCTTTCTTT
cdr3_aa: CASSPHGGYMNTEAFF

j_call: TRBJ2-7
clone_size: NA
v_call: TRBV2
d_call: TRBD2
cdr3_nt: TGTGCCAGCAGTGGATCGTTAGCGGGGTCCTACGAGCAGTACTTC
cdr3_aa: CASSGSLAGSYEQYF

j_call: TRBJ2-6
clone_size: NA
v_call: TRBV19
d_call: TRBD1
cdr3_nt: TGTGCCAGTACGGACAGGTCATACAGCTCTGGGGCCAACGTCCTGACTTTC
cdr3_aa: CASTDRSYSSGANVLTF

j_call: TRBJ1-2
clone_size: once
v_call: TRBV14
d_call: NA
cdr3_nt: TGTGCCAGCAGCCAATTTGGCACGCGGGGGGGCTACACCTTC
cdr3_aa: CASSQFGTRGGYTF

j_call: TRBJ2-1
clone_size: NA
v_call: TRBV5-6
d_call: NA
cdr3_nt: TGTGCCAGCAGCACTCGACAGACCAATGAGCAGTTCTTC
cdr3_aa: CASSTRQTNEQFF